The next 8 T cell receptor beta chains were all read from a single sample in a study of T cell responses to AZD1222 COVID-19 vaccine. This table comes from immunoSEQ multiplex PCR, and its TCRdb copy is limited to in-frame clones, with some not included. Among tens of thousands of clones, roughly 80% were seen once, and the ten largest hold roughly 21%. The sample was peripheral blood, taken on day 0 of AZD1222 vaccination. The receptors come from an adult in good health.

The V gene is TRBV19, the J gene TRBJ2-2, with unresolved D. V gave up 5 bases and J gave up 2 bases, with 12 bases separating them. The CDR3 is 15 amino acids. Germline V gives CDR1 LNHDA, CDR2 SQIVND (reference sequence). The CDR3 sequence: CASSSIGTNTGELFF. The CDR3 DNA sequence: TGTGCCAGTAGTTCGATCGGCACTAACACCGGGGAGCTGTTTTTT. Filled out from reference TRBV19 and TRBJ2-2, the complete variable domain reads DGGITQSPKYLFRKEGQNVTLSCEQNLNHDAMYWYRQDPGQGLRLIYYSQIVNDFQKGDIAEGYSVSREKKESFPLTVTSAQKNPTAFYLCASSSIGTNTGELFFGEGSRLTVL.

CDR3 sequence reads: CASNRLAETYEQYF. The CDR3 DNA follows: TGTGCCAGCAATAGACTAGCGGAGACCTACGAGCAGTACTTC. V and J are TRBV2 and TRBJ2-7, with 9 bases lining up with TRBD2. The ends lost 7 bases at V and 2 bases at J; junction bases unmatched: 6. This CDR3 contains 14 residues. CDR1 SNHLY and CDR2 FYNNEI come from the germline V gene.

This clone was detected only a few times. The sample has other DNA sequences that encode this CDR3 too. V is TRBV28 and J is TRBJ2-5; D might be TRBD1 or TRBD2, each matching 6 bases. The CDR3 is 15 amino acids. In germline, CDR1 is MDHEN, CDR2 SYDVKM. V lost 5 bases, J lost 5 bases, and 18 bases lay in between. The CDR3 sequence: CASSTPSGGRETQYF. Written as DNA, the CDR3 is TGTGCCAGCAGTACACCTTCTGGGGGGCGGGAGACCCAGTACTTC.

The DNA of the CDR3 is TGCGCCAGCAGCCAAGGTGGTGGATCCGGTCAGCCCCAGCATTTT. The encoded protein is CASSQGGGSGQPQHF. This chain links TRBV4-3 with TRBJ1-5; D remains unclear. Looked up from germline, CDR1 is LGHNA and CDR2 is YSLEER. The CDR3 consists of 15 residues. Trimming removed 1 base at V and 6 bases at J, with 13 bases between.

CDR3 amino acids: CAIGRDGNQPQHF. For the CDR3, the DNA is TGTGCCATTGGCCGGGACGGAAATCAGCCCCAGCATTTT. The V call is TRBV10-3, the J call TRBJ1-5; possibly TRBD1 for D (5 bases). CDR1 is ENHRY and CDR2 is SYGVKD in the germline V gene. V was clipped by 9 bases and J by 4 bases, with 13 bases between them. There are 13 residues in the CDR3.

This clone showed up just once. This sequence joins TRBV27 and TRBJ2-2; the D call may be TRBD1 or TRBD2 (5 bases each). The CDR3 has 14 residues. From germline, CDR1 is MNHEY and CDR2 SMNVEV (reference sequence). Trimming removed 7 bases from V and 6 bases from J, with 15 bases in between. This CDR3 reads CASTGTRLSGELFF. The CDR3 nucleotides are TGTGCCAGCACCGGGACCCGACTTTCCGGGGAGCTGTTTTTT.

The V gene is TRBV10-3, the J gene TRBJ1-1, with TRBD1 identical over 8 bases. Trimming cost V 7 bases and J 3 bases; bases outside gene matches: 4. CDR3 size: 13 residues. From germline, CDR1 is ENHRY and CDR2 SYGVKD. CDR3 sequence (DNA): TGTGCCATCAACGACAGGGGCGACACTGAAGCTTTCTTT. This translates into CAINDRGDTEAFF.

In nucleotides, the CDR3 is TGTGCCAGCCTCCGGGGGGATGCCCCCGAGCAGTACTTC. It encodes CASLRGDAPEQYF. The chain employs TRBV27 and TRBJ2-7; TRBD2 matches at 7 bases. The germline V gene encodes CDR1 MNHEY and CDR2 SMNVEV (reference sequence). The length of the CDR3 is 13 residues. J was trimmed by 6 bases and V by 8 bases; bases with no gene match: 10.